This paragraph covers one T cell receptor beta chain sequence. This record comes from a study of control samples from healthy donors and cancer patients. CDR1 is SGHNT and CDR2 is YENEEA in the germline V gene. Trimming took 8 bases from V and 6 from J, leaving 16 bases between them. The length of the CDR3 is 13 residues. Here immunoSEQ multiplex PCR was the method, and the copy in TCRdb shows in-frame clones only, minus some. The sample has more than 95,000 clones, about 94% seen once. The chain employs TRBV11-3 and TRBJ1-1, with no clear D. The sample consisted of blood. The source is a man aged 30 to 39 in good health. CDR3 protein: CASLAFGRSEAFF. The CDR3 DNA follows: TGTGCCAGCCTTGCATTTGGGAGGTCTGAAGCTTTCTTT.